The next 17 T cell receptor beta chains were all read from a single sample in a study of blood T cells in healthy people across ages. A sample-barcoded 5' primer and a J-beta primer mix were used in a second PCR of roughly 7 to 11 cycles. TCRdb analysed the 5' RACE reads with MiXCR anew, one entry per CDR3 protein. The sample has some 1,500,000 distinct CDR3 sequences, around 40% seen once. Specimen: blood. The receptors stem from a woman under 30 in good health.

The V and J genes are TRBV6-5 and TRBJ1-1; possibly TRBD1 for D (5 bases). Germline CDR1 MNHEY, CDR2 SVGAGI. Deletions cut 0 bases from V and 1 base from J, with 12 bases between. This CDR3 has 16 residues. In DNA form, the CDR3 reads TGTGCCAGCAGTTACTCGATCGTCAGGGCGAACACTGAAGCTTTCTTT. Residues: CASSYSIVRANTEAFF.

The chain uses TRBV9 and TRBJ2-3, with TRBD2 identical over 7 bases. CDR3 length equals 17 residues. After removal of 4 bases from V and 2 bases from J, the junction contained 13 bases not matched to a gene. Germline CDR1 SGDLS, CDR2 YYNGEE. CDR3 sequence (DNA): TGTGCCAGCAGCCTAACATATAGCGGGTCCACCACAGATACGCAGTATTTT. Protein sequence: CASSLTYSGSTTDTQYF.

This clonotype showed up just a few times. A junction boundary mismatches the germline segment, possibly from a read error. The gene calls are TRBV27 and TRBJ1-2; D is undetermined. Germline V lookup: CDR1 MNHEY, CDR2 SMNVEV (reference sequence). The CDR3 length is 14 residues. The CDR3 DNA is TGTGCCAGCAGTTTGTTCCCGGAACTCTATGGCTGCACCTTC. Translating it yields CASSLFPELYGCTF.

The V call is TRBV4-2, the J call TRBJ1-1; no definite D call. With 4 bases removed from V and 3 bases from J, the gap between germline ends came to 12 bases. Germline V lookup: CDR1 LGHNA, CDR2 YNFKEQ. The CDR3 has 14 residues. The CDR3 sequence: CASSPGASDTEAFF. In DNA form, the CDR3 reads TGTGCCAGCAGCCCCGGCGCCTCCGACACTGAAGCTTTCTTT.

This clonotype turned up a few times. The chain is built from TRBV4-2 and TRBJ2-1; 9 bases map to TRBD2. Germline CDR1 is LGHNA and CDR2 is YNFKEQ. V lost 2 bases, J lost 7 bases, and 9 bases stayed unmatched. This CDR3 has 16 amino acids. CDR3 sequence reads: CASSQLSGSQFNEQFF. CDR3 bases: TGTGCCAGCAGCCAACTTAGCGGGAGTCAGTTTAATGAGCAGTTCTTC.

The table lists this clonotype with a few counts. The CDR3 sequence is CSVRLDYGYTF. The CDR3 DNA sequence: TGCAGCGTCAGACTCGATTATGGCTACACCTTC. The V call is TRBV29-1, the J call TRBJ1-2; D remains ambiguous. This CDR3 is built from 11 residues. Between the trimmed V and J ends, which lost 6 bases and 5 bases, there was a span of 10 bases. Looked up from germline, CDR1 is SQVTM and CDR2 is ANQGSEA.

The CDR3 spells CSALRGDTQYF. CDR3 DNA: TGCAGTGCCCTTCGCGGAGATACGCAGTATTTT. The V call is TRBV20-1, the J call TRBJ2-3; D call uncertain. From germline, CDR1 is DFQATT and CDR2 SNEGSKA (reference sequence). The CDR3 runs to 11 residues. Trimming left V 6 bases short and J 5 bases short, with 9 bases between.

Details on this clonotype: A read error is possible here, since a much larger clone lies one base away. V and J are TRBV7-2 and TRBJ2-3; no definite D call. The germline gives CDR1 SGHTA, CDR2 FQGNSA. Trimming shortened V by 5 bases and J by 2 bases, and 8 bases separated the two germline ends. CDR3 length: 13 amino acids. CDR3 bases: TGTGCCAGCAGCCCCCAGCACACAGATACGCAGTATTTT. Protein: CASSPQHTDTQYF.

The rearrangement links TRBV27 to TRBJ2-3; 8 bases match TRBD1. The germline CDR1 and CDR2 sequences are MNHEY and SMNVEV (reference sequence). The CDR3 has 16 residues. J was trimmed by 0 bases and V by 5 bases; bases with no gene match: 7. The CDR3 sequence is CASSTRTGISTDTQYF. CDR3 DNA: TGTGCCAGCAGTACACGGACAGGGATAAGCACAGATACGCAGTATTTT.

The rearrangement links TRBV27 to TRBJ2-1; 9 bases fit TRBD2. Germline lookup yields CDR1 MNHEY and CDR2 SMNVEV (reference sequence). The CDR3 loop spans 15 amino acids. The V gene end was trimmed by 8 bases and the J gene end by 3 bases; junction bases not matched to a gene: 8. The CDR3 nucleotides are TGTGCCAGCGCGCGTGTAGCGGGAGTCTACAATGAGCAGTTCTTC. Protein: CASARVAGVYNEQFF.

V and J are TRBV20-1 and TRBJ1-2; TRBD1 agrees at 7 bases. The germline V gene encodes CDR1 DFQATT and CDR2 SNEGSKA (reference sequence). V was clipped by 4 bases and J by 8 bases; unmatched bases: 7. The CDR3 covers 12 residues. The CDR3 DNA reads as TGCAGTGCTACAACAGGGGCGGGCGGCTACACCTTC. It codes for CSATTGAGGYTF.

V is TRBV5-1 and J is TRBJ1-2; D ambiguous. CDR1 SGHRS and CDR2 YFSETQ come from the germline V gene. The V gene lost 3 bases and the J gene lost 6 bases, with 12 bases spanning the gap. The CDR3 runs to 13 residues. DNA for the CDR3: TGCGCCAGCAGCTGGACTGGACCAAATGGCTACACCTTC. It specifies CASSWTGPNGYTF.

The chain employs TRBV12-3 or TRBV12-4 and TRBJ2-1, with D perhaps TRBD1 (6 bases). With 10 bases removed from V and 2 bases from J, the gap between germline ends came to 12 bases. This CDR3 has 13 amino acids. CDR3 nucleotides: TGTGCCACCACAGGGAGCACCTACAATGAGCAGTTCTTC. It is translated as CATTGSTYNEQFF.

The CDR3 is CASAPQGYEQYF. The CDR3, as DNA: TGTGCCAGCGCGCCGCAGGGTTACGAGCAGTACTTC. This chain links TRBV18 with TRBJ2-7, with D tentatively TRBD1 (5 bases). V lost 8 bases and J 4 bases, leaving 12 bases between the germline ends. Germline V gene data show CDR1 as KGHSH and CDR2 as LQKENI. This CDR3 is 12 amino acids long.

The rearrangement joins TRBV12-5 to TRBJ2-3, with 7 bases lining up with TRBD2. In germline, CDR1 is LGHNT, CDR2 FRNRAP. The V segment lost 1 base and the J segment 6 bases; nucleotides outside the gene matches: 4. The CDR3 sequence is 14 residues long. As DNA, the CDR3 is TGTGCTAGTGGTTTGGGACTAGCTGACGATACGCAGTATTTT. Its protein product is CASGLGLADDTQYF.

The chain recombines TRBV20-1 with TRBJ1-2, with D perhaps matching TRBD1 (5 bases). The CDR3 extends over 16 amino acids. Between the trimmed V and J ends, which lost 0 bases and 0 bases, there was a span of 14 bases. In germline, CDR1 is DFQATT, CDR2 SNEGSKA (reference sequence). The CDR3 is CSARDVGAYANYGYTF. The CDR3 DNA is TGCAGTGCTAGAGATGTTGGGGCCTACGCTAACTATGGCTACACCTTC.

This clonotype was seen only a few times. The chain couples TRBV21-1 to TRBJ1-1. TRBV21-1 is noted as a pseudogene. The CDR3 totals 16 residues. This CDR3 reads CASSDGEGYPNTEAFF. DNA of the CDR3: TGTGCCAGCAGCGATGGGGAGGGGTACCCGAACACTGAAGCTTTCTTT.